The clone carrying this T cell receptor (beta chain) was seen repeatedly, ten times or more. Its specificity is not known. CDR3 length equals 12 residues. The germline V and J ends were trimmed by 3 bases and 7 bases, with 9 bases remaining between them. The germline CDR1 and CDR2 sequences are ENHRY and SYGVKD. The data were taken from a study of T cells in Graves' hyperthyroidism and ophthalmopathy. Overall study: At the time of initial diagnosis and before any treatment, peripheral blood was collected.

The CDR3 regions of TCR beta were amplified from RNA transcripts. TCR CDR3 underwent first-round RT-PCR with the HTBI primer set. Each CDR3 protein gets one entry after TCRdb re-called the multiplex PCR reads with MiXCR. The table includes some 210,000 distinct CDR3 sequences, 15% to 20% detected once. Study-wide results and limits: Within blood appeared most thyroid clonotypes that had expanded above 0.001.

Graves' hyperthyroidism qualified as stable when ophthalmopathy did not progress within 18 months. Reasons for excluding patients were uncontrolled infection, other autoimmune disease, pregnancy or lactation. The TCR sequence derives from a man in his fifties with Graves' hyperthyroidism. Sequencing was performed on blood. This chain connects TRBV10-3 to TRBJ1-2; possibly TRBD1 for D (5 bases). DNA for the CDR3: TGTGCCATCAGTGAAATGGACATTGGCTACACCTTC. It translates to CAISEMDIGYTF.